Presented here are 11 T cell receptor beta chains from one specimen sequenced in a study of cytomegalovirus exposure and HLA in healthy donors. The PCR used 60 Vbeta and 13 Jbeta primers. Libraries were prepared by immunoSEQ multiplex PCR; TCRdb keeps only in-frame clonotypes and omits some of them. The top ten hold about 2.5% of the sample, which has some 150,000 clones, 70% to 85% seen once. Sequenced input: PBMCs. The receptors derive from a human donor in good health.

In regard to this clone: The same CDR3 can be traced to other DNA sequences in this sample. CDR3 nucleotide sequence: TGCGCCAGCAGCTTGGCCCAGGGTCTGAACACTGAAGCTTTCTTT. Amino acid sequence: CASSLAQGLNTEAFF. The gene calls are TRBV5-1 and TRBJ1-1; D may be TRBD1 (5 bases). CDR1 SGHRS and CDR2 YFSETQ come from the germline V gene. The V end was cut by 0 bases, the J end by 0 bases, with 9 bases between. There are 15 residues in the CDR3.

This clone was found once. This chain connects TRBV29-1 to TRBJ2-2; a weak D match, TRBD1 (5 bases). V lost 6 bases, J lost 4 bases, and 9 bases lay in between. The CDR3 extends over 12 amino acids. Germline V gene lookup returns CDR1 SQVTM and CDR2 ANQGSEA. CDR3 in amino acids: CSVSGSTGELFF. CDR3 bases: TGCAGCGTCTCAGGGTCCACCGGGGAGCTGTTTTTT.

This clone appeared a few times. The chain employs TRBV4-1 and TRBJ2-3; 7 bases match TRBD2. Germline CDR1 MGHRA, CDR2 YSYEKL. This CDR3 is built from 13 residues. Trimming removed 5 bases from V and 4 bases from J; junction bases left unmatched: 3. Here the CDR3 DNA reads TGCGCCAGCAGCGAGGGAGGGGCAGATACGCAGTATTTT. The encoded protein is CASSEGGADTQYF.

The chain has TRBV19 and TRBJ1-6, with 7 bases aligning to TRBD1. J was trimmed by 7 bases and V by 8 bases; bases with no gene match: 5. The CDR3 loop spans 13 amino acids. CDR1 is LNHDA and CDR2 is SQIVND in the germline V gene (reference sequence). The CDR3: CASGRGPNSPLHF. The CDR3 nucleotides read TGTGCCAGTGGAAGGGGGCCAAATTCACCCCTCCACTTT. Complete variable domain (other parts from reference TRBV19 and TRBJ1-6): DGGITQSPKYLFRKEGQNVTLSCEQNLNHDAMYWYRQDPGQGLRLIYYSQIVNDFQKGDIAEGYSVSREKKESFPLTVTSAQKNPTAFYLCASGRGPNSPLHFGNGTRLTVT.

This clone was seen once. The V gene is TRBV19, the J gene TRBJ1-5; D remains unclear. The CDR3 is 15 amino acids. The ends were cut back, 7 bases at V and 0 bases at J, with 13 bases in the middle. CDR1 and CDR2 from the germline V gene are LNHDA and SQIVND (reference sequence). The DNA of the CDR3 is TGTGCCAGTAATCACGGAGAGTATAGCAATCAGCCCCAGCATTTT. Translation: CASNHGEYSNQPQHF.

The gene calls are TRBV4-1 and TRBJ2-7, with TRBD2 matching 12 bases. Trimming took 1 base from V and 7 from J; bases not matched to a gene: 5. CDR3 length: 15 residues. Germline V gene lookup returns CDR1 MGHRA and CDR2 YSYEKL. The DNA for the CDR3 is TGCGCCAGCAGCCAAGGGGGACTAGCGGGCACTGAGCAGTACTTC. Its translation is CASSQGGLAGTEQYF.

This clone has only one observation. J is TRBJ1-3 and V is TRBV29-1, with TRBD1 identical over 10 bases. The CDR3 length is 19 residues. The ends lost 1 base at V and 1 base at J; junction bases unmatched: 13. The germline gives CDR1 SQVTM, CDR2 ANQGSEA. This chain's CDR3 is CSVEGGQGTLGYSGNTIYF. As DNA, the CDR3 is TGCAGCGTTGAAGGGGGACAGGGGACCCTGGGGTATTCTGGAAACACCATATATTTT.

A note on this clone: This same CDR3 is encoded by further DNA sequences in the sample. The rearrangement joins TRBV9 to TRBJ2-3, with D maybe TRBD1 (5 bases). V lost 8 bases and J 0 bases, leaving 16 bases between the germline ends. Germline CDR1 and CDR2: SGDLS and YYNGEE. The CDR3 runs to 15 residues. CDR3 loop: CASSSRTSSTDTQYF. CDR3 bases: TGTGCCAGTAGCTCACGGACATCTAGCACAGATACGCAGTATTTT.

The chain is built from TRBV29-1 and TRBJ2-1; perhaps TRBD1 as D (5 bases). The CDR3 loop spans 13 amino acids. V was trimmed by 7 bases and J by 5 bases, leaving 15 bases between them. Germline CDR1 is SQVTM and CDR2 is ANQGSEA. The CDR3 protein is CSAGPPAHNEQFF. CDR3 bases: TGCAGCGCAGGGCCCCCTGCGCACAATGAGCAGTTCTTC.

The V and J genes are TRBV30 and TRBJ1-3; weak D call: TRBD1 (5 bases). With 1 base removed from V and 0 bases from J, the gap between germline ends came to 10 bases. The CDR3 totals 15 residues. Germline V gives CDR1 GTSNPN, CDR2 SVGIG (reference sequence). CDR3 nucleotides: TGTGCCTGGAGTGGGGGCTTACTCTCTGGAAACACCATATATTTT. It codes for CAWSGGLLSGNTIYF. The entire variable domain, with the rest obtained from reference TRBV30 and TRBJ1-3, is as follows: SQTIHQWPATLVQPVGSPLSLECTVEGTSNPNLYWYRQAAGRGLQLLFYSVGIGQISSEVPQNLSASRPQDRQFILSSKKLLLSDSGFYLCAWSGGLLSGNTIYFGEGSWLTVV.

The chain is built from TRBV19 and TRBJ1-1; 7 nucleotides line up with TRBD1. J gave up 8 bases and V 8 bases, and 8 bases lay outside the gene matches. The germline gives CDR1 LNHDA, CDR2 SQIVND (reference sequence). The CDR3 has 12 amino acids. The CDR3 nucleotides are TGTGCCAGTGAACAGACAGGGTGCGAAGCTTTCTTT. This gives the protein CASEQTGCEAFF. Supplemented by reference TRBV19 and TRBJ1-1, the full variable domain reads DGGITQSPKYLFRKEGQNVTLSCEQNLNHDAMYWYRQDPGQGLRLIYYSQIVNDFQKGDIAEGYSVSREKKESFPLTVTSAQKNPTAFYLCASEQTGCEAFFGQGTRLTVV.